Listed here is a single T cell receptor (beta chain). Its antigen is currently unknown. The data were taken from a study of T cell responses to AZD1222 COVID-19 vaccine. Study results and caveats: White British ancestry dominated among donors, who included more females, and clonal diversity was possibly underestimated. Nearly half of the spike-specific TCRs reportedly recognize variant regions that carry no mutations. Sampling that yielded the repertoires occurred only after the peak T cell response.

Here immunoSEQ multiplex PCR was the method, and the copy in TCRdb shows in-frame clones only, minus some. The repertoire holds 80,000 or so clones, with roughly 90% as singletons. CDR3 length: 15 amino acids. CDR1 is SGHRS, CDR2 YFSETQ, per germline. After removal of 3 bases from V and 3 bases from J, the junction contained 7 bases not matched to a gene. This chain uses TRBV5-1 with TRBJ1-1; TRBD1 matches 8 bases. This TCR derives from an adult in good health. The sample was peripheral blood, taken on day 0 of AZD1222 vaccination. In DNA form, the CDR3 reads TGCGCCAGCAGCTCCACCGGGACAGGTTACACTGAAGCTTTCTTT. Translated, it gives CASSSTGTGYTEAFF.